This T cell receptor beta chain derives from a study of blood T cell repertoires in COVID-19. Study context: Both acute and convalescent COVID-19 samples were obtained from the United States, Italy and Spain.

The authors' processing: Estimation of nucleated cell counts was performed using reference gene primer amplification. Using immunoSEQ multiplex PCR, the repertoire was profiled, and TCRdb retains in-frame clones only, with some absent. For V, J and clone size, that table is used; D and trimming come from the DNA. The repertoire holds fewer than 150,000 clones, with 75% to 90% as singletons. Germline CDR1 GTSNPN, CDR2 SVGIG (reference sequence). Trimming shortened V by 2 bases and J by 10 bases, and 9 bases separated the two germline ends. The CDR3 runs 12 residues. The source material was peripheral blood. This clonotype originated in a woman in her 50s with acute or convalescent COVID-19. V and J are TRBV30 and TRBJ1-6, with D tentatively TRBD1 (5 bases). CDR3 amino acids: CAWSRTISPLHF. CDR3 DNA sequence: TGTGCCTGGAGTCGGACAATCTCACCCCTCCACTTT.